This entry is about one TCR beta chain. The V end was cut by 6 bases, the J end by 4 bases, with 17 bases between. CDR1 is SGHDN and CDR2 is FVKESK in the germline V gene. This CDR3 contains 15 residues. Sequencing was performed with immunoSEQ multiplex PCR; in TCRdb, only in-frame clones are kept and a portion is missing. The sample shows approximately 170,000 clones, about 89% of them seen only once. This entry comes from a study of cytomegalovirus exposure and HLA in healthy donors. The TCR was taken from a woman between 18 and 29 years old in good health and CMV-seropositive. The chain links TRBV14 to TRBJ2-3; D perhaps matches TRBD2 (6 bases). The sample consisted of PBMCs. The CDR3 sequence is CASRQRRGASDTQYF. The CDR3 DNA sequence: TGTGCCAGCAGGCAAAGGCGGGGCGCTTCAGATACGCAGTATTTT.